The clone carrying this TCR beta chain was counted at least ten times. Its antigen is unidentified. The source of the sample is a study of CD8 T cells in ankylosing spondylitis. Regarding the study as a whole: Earlier reports found some motif variants in synovial fluid and blood in reactive arthritis. Reportedly, significant enrichment of disease-linked clones occurred in matched ankylosing spondylitis synovial fluid. A motif of fewer than ten highly homologous TCR beta variants was seen as apparently characteristic of ankylosing spondylitis blood.

A quantitative 5'-RACE method, one with molecular barcodes, was used to make TCR beta libraries. TCRdb passed the 5' RACE reads through MiXCR, listing each CDR3 protein once. This sample has about 160,000 distinct CDR3 sequences; about 18% occur once, and the top ten carry approximately 8%. Material: blood, either unsorted or a sorted T cell fraction (not recorded which). This receptor was taken from a male donor with ankylosing spondylitis or in good health (not recorded which).

The CDR3 sequence: CSARRSTDTQYF. The CDR3 DNA reads as TGCAGTGCTAGACGGTCCACAGATACGCAGTATTTT. The chain is built from TRBV20-1 and TRBJ2-3; no clear D. The length of the CDR3 is 12 residues. V dropped 2 bases and J dropped 2 bases, with 5 bases sitting between them. The germline gives CDR1 DFQATT, CDR2 SNEGSKA (reference sequence).